A selection of T cell receptor beta chains follows, all from one sample in a study of PD-1 blockade in classical Hodgkin lymphoma. The table came from immunoSEQ multiplex PCR; TCRdb's copy has only in-frame clones and leaves some out. The repertoire includes 30,000 or so clones, over 75% of them detected once, and approximately 0.23% sits in the top ten. This specimen was CD4+ T cells from blood, taken at baseline. The receptors were sampled from a human donor with classical Hodgkin lymphoma. The CDR3 runs from the conserved cysteine through the conserved F or W. The D gene is left open where the match is weak. Size values are once, few and many counts, or a class for expanded clones, and some rows have none.

>TRBJ2-5|TRBV9|NA|TRBD1
TGTGCCAGCAGCGGTGGGACAGGGGAAGTATCGACCCAGTACTTC
CASSGGTGEVSTQYF
>TRBJ2-2|TRBV4-1|NA|TRBD2
TGCGCCAGCAGCCAAGTAACTAGCGGGAGAACCAGGGGAGGGACCGGGGAGCTGTTTTTT
CASSQVTSGRTRGGTGELFF
>TRBJ2-7|TRBV6-6|NA|NA
TGTGCCAGCAGTTACTCGAGTAGAATCGAGCAGTACTTC
CASSYSSRIEQYF
>TRBJ2-2|TRBV30|NA|TRBD2
TGTGCCTGGAGTTTGGGGGCGGGAGGTACCGGGGAGCTGTTTTTT
CAWSLGAGGTGELFF
>TRBJ2-3|TRBV7-9|NA|TRBD1
TGTGCCAGCATATTAACAGGGGGTAGCACAGATACGCAGTATTTT
CASILTGGSTDTQYF
>TRBJ2-7|TRBV30|NA|NA
TGTGCCCTCCAGCGGTCGGGGGCCATATTTGTAAACGAGCAGTACTTC
CALQRSGAIFVNEQYF
>TRBJ2-1|TRBV9|NA|NA
TGTGCCAGCAGCGTAGGGACCCTAGGAAACAATGAGCAGTTCTTC
CASSVGTLGNNEQFF
>TRBJ1-1|TRBV19|NA|NA
TGTGCCAGTAGTTCAGGGGTGAGGCTTGACACTGAAGCTTTCTTT
CASSSGVRLDTEAFF
>TRBJ2-2|TRBV23-1|NA|TRBD2
TGCGCCAGCAGTCAATCGGGAGCGGGAGTTCACACCGGGGAGCTGTTTTTT
CASSQSGAGVHTGELFF
>TRBJ1-1|TRBV19|NA|TRBD1
TGTGCCACCAAGAGGGGACAGTCGAACACTGAAGCTTTCTTT
CATKRGQSNTEAFF
>TRBJ1-1|TRBV29-1|NA|TRBD1
TGCAGCGCGAGCTTGGGACAGGGGGACGTAGGCACTGAAGCTTTCTTT
CSASLGQGDVGTEAFF
>TRBJ2-1|TRBV14|NA|NA
TGTGCCAGCAGCCACTCGATTAGGGGCTTAGGTGAGCAGTTCTTC
CASSHSIRGLGEQFF
>TRBJ1-4|TRBV30|NA|NA
TGTGCCTGGAGTGTCGGGGCTACGATGGGATGGGATGAAAAACTGTTTTTT
CAWSVGATMGWDEKLFF
>TRBJ2-5|TRBV30|NA|NA
TGTGCCTGGGGCCCAGGTTCGGGTGATGGGGAGACCCAGTACTTC
CAWGPGSGDGETQYF
>TRBJ2-1|TRBV6-5|NA|NA
TGTGCCAGCAGTTACTCGTCGACGACCGAGCAGTTCTTC
CASSYSSTTEQFF
>TRBJ1-3|TRBV5-4|NA|NA
TGTGCCAGCAGCGTCCGGGGAAGGGCCGGAAACACCATATATTTT
CASSVRGRAGNTIYF
>TRBJ1-4|TRBV25-1|NA|NA
TGTGCCAGCAGTGAACCCAGACCAGCAACTAATGAAAAACTGTTTTTT
CASSEPRPATNEKLFF
>TRBJ2-1|TRBV21-1|NA|NA
TGTGCCTTTCCTACTAGCGGGAAGGGCAATGAGCAGTTCTTC
CAFPTSGKGNEQFF
>TRBJ2-1|TRBV19|NA|NA
TGTGCCAGTAGTAAGGTTTTCTCCTACAATGAGCAGTTCTTC
CASSKVFSYNEQFF
>TRBJ2-6|TRBV11-1|NA|TRBD2
TGTGCCAGCAGCTTACTCAGCGGGAGGCCCTCTGGGGCCAACGTCCTGACTTTC
CASSLLSGRPSGANVLTF
>TRBJ1-1|TRBV6-1|once|NA
TGTGCCAGCAGTGGGAAGCAGGGCAGGAACACTGAAGCTTTCTTT
CASSGKQGRNTEAFF
>TRBJ1-3|TRBV10-3|NA|TRBD1
TGTGCCATCAGTGAGGGACAGGGGGCCTCCGGAAACACCATATATTTT
CAISEGQGASGNTIYF
>TRBJ2-1|TRBV13|NA|NA
TGTGCCAGCAAGGAGGTTCTCTACAATGAGCAGTTCTTC
CASKEVLYNEQFF
>TRBJ2-1|TRBV11-2|NA|TRBD2
TGTGCCAGCAGCCGCGTGGGGGGGACTAGCGGTAATGAGCAGTTCTTC
CASSRVGGTSGNEQFF
>TRBJ1-1|TRBV29-1|NA|TRBD1
TGCAGCGCTGGAGCCGGGACAGGGAGCACTGAAGCTTTCTTT
CSAGAGTGSTEAFF
>TRBJ2-1|TRBV28|NA|TRBD2
TGTGCCAGTAGGATAGCGGGAGTTTACAATGAGCAGTTCTTC
CASRIAGVYNEQFF
>TRBJ2-1|TRBV5-1|NA|NA
TGCGCCAGCAGCTTGGTTGTCCCCGTAAACAATGAGCAGTTCTTC
CASSLVVPVNNEQFF
>TRBJ2-7|TRBV9|NA|NA
TGTGCCAGCAGCGGGGGACCAAGCCCCTACGAGCAGTACTTC
CASSGGPSPYEQYF
>TRBJ2-5|TRBV7-8|NA|TRBD1
TGTGCCAGCAGCTTAGTGTTCCGGGGGACAGGGTCCGCGGAGACCCAGTACTTC
CASSLVFRGTGSAETQYF
>TRBJ2-5|TRBV5-1|NA|NA
TGCGCCAGCAGCTTGAACACCTACGGCCGGGAGACCCAGTACTTC
CASSLNTYGRETQYF
>TRBJ2-1|TRBV19|NA|NA
TGTGCCAGTAGTATAGATCAGGGGCTTGCGAAATCCAATGAGCAGTTCTTC
CASSIDQGLAKSNEQFF
>TRBJ1-2|TRBV21-1|NA|NA
TGTGCCAGCAGCACCAGGGAAAACTATGGCTACACCTTC
CASSTRENYGYTF
>TRBJ1-2|TRBV19|NA|NA
TGTGCCACCTCACTCCGACAGACGGCCAATGGCTACACCTTC
CATSLRQTANGYTF
>TRBJ1-3|TRBV4-1|NA|NA
TGCGCCAGCAGCCATGTCGGCCGGGATAGCGCAAACACCATATATTTT
CASSHVGRDSANTIYF
>TRBJ1-5|TRBV28|NA|NA
TGTGCCAGCAGTCCACTCTGGACGGGGGGCGGCGATCAGCCCCAGCATTTT
CASSPLWTGGGDQPQHF
>TRBJ2-1|TRBV30|NA|NA
TGTGCCTGGAGTGTCCTTAGCTCCTACAATGAGCAGTTCTTC
CAWSVLSSYNEQFF
>TRBJ1-2|TRBV28|NA|NA
TGTGCCAGCAGCCTAGGGGGATATGGCTACACCTTC
CASSLGGYGYTF
>TRBJ1-1|TRBV30|few|NA
TGTGCTCAACAGGGAAGCGGTTTTAACACTGAAGCTTTCTTT
CAQQGSGFNTEAFF
>TRBJ2-7|TRBV7-9|NA|NA
TGTGCCAGCAGCTTGAACCAGGGGTACGAGCAGTACTTC
CASSLNQGYEQYF
>TRBJ1-1|TRBV30|NA|NA
TGTGCCTGGAGCCGGGGACCGATGAACACTGAAGCTTTCTTT
CAWSRGPMNTEAFF
>TRBJ2-7|TRBV27|NA|TRBD2
TGTGCCAGCAGTTTACGGTGGACTAGCGGGAGGAACAACGAGCAGTACTTC
CASSLRWTSGRNNEQYF
>TRBJ2-2|TRBV19|NA|NA
TGTGCCAGTAGTATGTCAGGGACCACCGGGGAGCTGTTTTTT
CASSMSGTTGELFF
>TRBJ2-7|TRBV4-1|NA|TRBD1
TGCGCCAGCAGCCAACCCCACACAGGGGCCTACGAGCAGTACTTC
CASSQPHTGAYEQYF
>TRBJ2-7|TRBV20-1|once|NA
TGCAGTGCCCTTACTGGCTACGAGCAGTACTTC
CSALTGYEQYF
>TRBJ1-2|TRBV19|once|NA
TGTGCCAGTAGTCCCAATCAGGCGGAAGTGAATGGCTACACCTTC
CASSPNQAEVNGYTF
>TRBJ2-6|TRBV28|NA|NA
TGTGCCAGCAGTTTATTCAGCTCTGGGGCCAACGTCCTGACTTTC
CASSLFSSGANVLTF
>TRBJ2-4|TRBV15|NA|TRBD2
TGTGCCACCAGCAGAGGATGGCTAGCGGGAGGGCCTAAAAACATTCAGTACTTC
CATSRGWLAGGPKNIQYF
>TRBJ1-2|TRBV28|NA|NA
TGTGCCAGCAGGCCTGACAGGAAGAATGGCTACACCTTC
CASRPDRKNGYTF